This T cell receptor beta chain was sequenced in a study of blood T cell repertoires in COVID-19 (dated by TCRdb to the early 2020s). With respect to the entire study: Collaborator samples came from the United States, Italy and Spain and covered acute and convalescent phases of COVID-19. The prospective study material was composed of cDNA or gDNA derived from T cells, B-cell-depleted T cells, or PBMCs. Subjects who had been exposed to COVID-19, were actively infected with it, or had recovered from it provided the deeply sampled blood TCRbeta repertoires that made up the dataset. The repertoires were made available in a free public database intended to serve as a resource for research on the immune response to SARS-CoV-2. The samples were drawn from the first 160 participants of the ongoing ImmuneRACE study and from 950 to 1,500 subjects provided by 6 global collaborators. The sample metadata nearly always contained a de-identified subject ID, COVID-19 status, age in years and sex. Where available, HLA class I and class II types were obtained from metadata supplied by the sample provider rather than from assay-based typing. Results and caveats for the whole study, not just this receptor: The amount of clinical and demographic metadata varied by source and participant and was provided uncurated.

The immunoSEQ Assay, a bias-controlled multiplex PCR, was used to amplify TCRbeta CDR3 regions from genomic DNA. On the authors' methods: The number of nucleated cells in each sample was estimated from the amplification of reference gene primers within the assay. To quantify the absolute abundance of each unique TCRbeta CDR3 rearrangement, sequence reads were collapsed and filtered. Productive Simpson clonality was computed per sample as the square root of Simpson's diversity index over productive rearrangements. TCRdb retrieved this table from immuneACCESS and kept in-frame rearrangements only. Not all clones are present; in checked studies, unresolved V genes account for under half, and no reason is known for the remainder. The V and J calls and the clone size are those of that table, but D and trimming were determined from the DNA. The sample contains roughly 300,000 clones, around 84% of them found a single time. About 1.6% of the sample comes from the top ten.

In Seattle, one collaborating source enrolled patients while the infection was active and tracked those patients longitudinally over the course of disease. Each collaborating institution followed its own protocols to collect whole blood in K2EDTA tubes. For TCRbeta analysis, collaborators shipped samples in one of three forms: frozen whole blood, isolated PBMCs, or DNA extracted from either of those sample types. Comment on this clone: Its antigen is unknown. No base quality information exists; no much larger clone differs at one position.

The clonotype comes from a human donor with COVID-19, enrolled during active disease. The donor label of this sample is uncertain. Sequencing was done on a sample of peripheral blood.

CDR3 sequence: CASSLGFGAETGNTIYF. The nucleotides are TGCGCCAGCAGCTTGGGGTTTGGGGCAGAGACTGGAAACACCATATATTTT. The chain joins TRBV5-1 to TRBJ1-3; TRBD1 is a weak D gene call, 5 bases matching. The germline V gene gives CDR1 as SGHRS and CDR2 as YFSETQ. The CDR3 covers 17 residues, taking in both the cysteine and the phenylalanine. The CDR3 DNA has 51 bases and is translated from base 1. V lost 0 bases and J lost 2 bases; the stretch between them is 15 bases long.